This TCR beta chain derives from a study of CD8 T cell repertoires and HIV-1 epitope variants. Looking at the study overall: Enriched T cells were co-cultured with equal numbers of autologous T cell-negative antigen-presenting cells.

This table comes from immunoSEQ multiplex PCR, and its TCRdb copy is limited to in-frame clones, with some not included. The sample includes 5,100 or so clones, less than 70% of them seen just once. Note on this clone: Its cognate antigen is unknown.

Study-wide points: Most of the nine antigen-specific clonotypes appeared cross-reactive to autologous or escape variants.

V lost 7 bases, J lost 7 bases, and 10 bases stayed unmatched. The germline gives CDR1 LNHDA, CDR2 SQIVND (reference sequence). The CDR3 length is 15 residues. This receptor was obtained from a male donor with HIV. The rearrangement links TRBV19 to TRBJ2-1; 10 bases match TRBD2. The sample was cultured CD8+ T cells derived from PBMCs. CDR3: CASTMGAGGRNEQFF. The CDR3 nucleotides are TGTGCCAGTACAATGGGAGCGGGAGGGCGGAATGAGCAGTTCTTC.